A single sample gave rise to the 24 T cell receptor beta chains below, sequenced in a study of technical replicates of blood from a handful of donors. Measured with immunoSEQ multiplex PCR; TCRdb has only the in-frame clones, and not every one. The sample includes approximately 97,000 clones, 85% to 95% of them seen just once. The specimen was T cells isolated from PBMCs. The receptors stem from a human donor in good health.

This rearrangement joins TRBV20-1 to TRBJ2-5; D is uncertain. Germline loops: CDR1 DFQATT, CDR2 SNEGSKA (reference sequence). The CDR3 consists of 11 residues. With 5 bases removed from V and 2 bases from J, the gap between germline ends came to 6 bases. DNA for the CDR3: TGCAGTGCTGGGCAACAAGAGACCCAGTACTTC. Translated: CSAGQQETQYF.

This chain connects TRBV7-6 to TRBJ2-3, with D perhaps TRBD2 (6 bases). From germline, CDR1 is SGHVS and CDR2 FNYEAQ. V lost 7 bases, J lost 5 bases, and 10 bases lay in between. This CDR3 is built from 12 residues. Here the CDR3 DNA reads TGTGCCAGCACGGGGGTCGGAGATACGCAGTATTTT. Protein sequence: CASTGVGDTQYF.

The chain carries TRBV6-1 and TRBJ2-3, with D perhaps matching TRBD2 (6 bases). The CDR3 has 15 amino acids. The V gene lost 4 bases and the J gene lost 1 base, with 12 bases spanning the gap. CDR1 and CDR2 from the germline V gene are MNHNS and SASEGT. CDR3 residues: CASSAWRERTDTQYF. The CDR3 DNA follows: TGTGCCAGCAGTGCTTGGAGGGAACGCACAGATACGCAGTATTTT.

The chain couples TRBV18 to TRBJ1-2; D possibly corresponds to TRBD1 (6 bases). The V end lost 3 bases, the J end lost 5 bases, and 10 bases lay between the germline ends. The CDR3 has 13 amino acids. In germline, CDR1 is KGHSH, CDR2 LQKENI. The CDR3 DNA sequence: TGTGCCAGCTCACCCAGACAGGCGTATGGCTACACCTTC. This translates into CASSPRQAYGYTF.

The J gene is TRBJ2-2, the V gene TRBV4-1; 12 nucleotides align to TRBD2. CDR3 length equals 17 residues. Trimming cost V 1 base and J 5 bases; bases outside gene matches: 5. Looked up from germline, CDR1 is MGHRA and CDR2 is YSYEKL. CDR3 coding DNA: TGCGCCAGCAGCCAAGGACTAGCGGGGGTCTTAACCGGGGAGCTGTTTTTT. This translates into CASSQGLAGVLTGELFF.

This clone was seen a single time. The CDR3 nucleotides are TGTGCCAGCAGCTTATCCGGGGGTATGACTGAAGCTTTCTTT. Protein product: CASSLSGGMTEAFF. The chain employs TRBV11-2 and TRBJ1-1; D perhaps matches TRBD1 (5 bases). Trimming cost V 2 bases and J 5 bases, with 12 bases left between them. The CDR3 consists of 14 residues. Germline V lookup: CDR1 SGHAT, CDR2 FQNNGV.

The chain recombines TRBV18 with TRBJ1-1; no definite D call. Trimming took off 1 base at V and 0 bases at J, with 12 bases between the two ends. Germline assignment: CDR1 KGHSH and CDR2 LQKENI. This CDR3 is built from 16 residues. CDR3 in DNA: TGTGCCAGCTCACCACGCAGAGGGAACATGAACACTGAAGCTTTCTTT. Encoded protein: CASSPRRGNMNTEAFF.

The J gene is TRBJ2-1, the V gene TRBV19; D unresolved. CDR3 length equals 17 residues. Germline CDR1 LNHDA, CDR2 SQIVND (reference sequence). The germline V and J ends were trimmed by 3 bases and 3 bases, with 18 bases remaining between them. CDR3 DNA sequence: TGTGCCAGTAGTATTTCTTTTGCGGTACACGTCTACAATGAGCAGTTCTTC. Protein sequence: CASSISFAVHVYNEQFF.

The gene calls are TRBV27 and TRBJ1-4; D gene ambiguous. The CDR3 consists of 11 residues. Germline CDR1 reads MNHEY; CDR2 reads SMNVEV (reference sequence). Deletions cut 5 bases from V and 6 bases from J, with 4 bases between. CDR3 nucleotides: TGTGCCAGCAGTAACTATGAAAAACTGTTTTTT. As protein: CASSNYEKLFF. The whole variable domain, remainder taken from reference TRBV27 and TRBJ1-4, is EAQVTQNPRYLITVTGKKLTVTCSQNMNHEYMSWYRQDPGLGLRQIYYSMNVEVTDKGDVPEGYKVSRKEKRNFPLILESPSPNQTSLYFCASSNYEKLFFGSGTQLSVL.

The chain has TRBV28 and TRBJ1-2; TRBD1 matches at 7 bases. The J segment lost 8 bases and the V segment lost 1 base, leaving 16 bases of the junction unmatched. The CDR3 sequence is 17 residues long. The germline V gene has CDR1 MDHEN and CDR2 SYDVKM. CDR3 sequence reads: CASSLLAGGVGSKGYTF. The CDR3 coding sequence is TGTGCCAGCAGTTTATTGGCAGGGGGAGTCGGTTCAAAGGGCTACACCTTC.

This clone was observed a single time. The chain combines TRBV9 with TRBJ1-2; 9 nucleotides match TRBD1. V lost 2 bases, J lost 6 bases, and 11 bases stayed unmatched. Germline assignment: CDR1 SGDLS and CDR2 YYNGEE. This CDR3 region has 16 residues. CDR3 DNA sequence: TGTGCCAGCAGCGTTTCGGGACAGGGAAAAGGGGATGGCTACACCTTC. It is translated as CASSVSGQGKGDGYTF.

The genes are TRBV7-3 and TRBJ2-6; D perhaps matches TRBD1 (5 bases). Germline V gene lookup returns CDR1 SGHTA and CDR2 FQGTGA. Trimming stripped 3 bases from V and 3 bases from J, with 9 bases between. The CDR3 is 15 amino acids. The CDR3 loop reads CASSFPGNGANVLTF. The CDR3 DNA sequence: TGTGCCAGCAGCTTCCCAGGGAATGGGGCCAACGTCCTGACTTTC.

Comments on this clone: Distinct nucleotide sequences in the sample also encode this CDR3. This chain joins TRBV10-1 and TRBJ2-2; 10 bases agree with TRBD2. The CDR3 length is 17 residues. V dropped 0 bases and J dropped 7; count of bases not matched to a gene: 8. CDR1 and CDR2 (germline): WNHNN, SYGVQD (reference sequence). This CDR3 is CASSESYLAGDNGELFF. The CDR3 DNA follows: TGCGCCAGCAGTGAGTCCTACCTAGCGGGAGATAACGGGGAGCTGTTTTTT.

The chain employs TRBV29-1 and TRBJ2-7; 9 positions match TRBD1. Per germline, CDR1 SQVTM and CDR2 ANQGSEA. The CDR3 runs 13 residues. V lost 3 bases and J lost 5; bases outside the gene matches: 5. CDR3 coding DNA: TGCAGCGTTGAGTTTGACAGGGGGAACGAGCAGTACTTC. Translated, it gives CSVEFDRGNEQYF.

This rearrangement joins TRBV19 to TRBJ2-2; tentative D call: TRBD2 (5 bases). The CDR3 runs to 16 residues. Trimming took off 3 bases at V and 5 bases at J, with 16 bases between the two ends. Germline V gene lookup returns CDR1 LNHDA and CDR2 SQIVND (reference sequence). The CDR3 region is CASSIGPGGGTGELFF. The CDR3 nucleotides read TGTGCCAGTAGTATTGGTCCCGGAGGCGGGACCGGGGAGCTGTTTTTT.

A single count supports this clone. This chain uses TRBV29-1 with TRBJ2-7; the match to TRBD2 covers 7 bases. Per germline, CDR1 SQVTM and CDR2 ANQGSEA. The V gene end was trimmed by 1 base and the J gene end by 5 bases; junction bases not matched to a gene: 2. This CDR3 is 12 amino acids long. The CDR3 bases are TGCAGCGTTGAAGTGGGACTAAACGAGCAGTACTTC. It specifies CSVEVGLNEQYF.

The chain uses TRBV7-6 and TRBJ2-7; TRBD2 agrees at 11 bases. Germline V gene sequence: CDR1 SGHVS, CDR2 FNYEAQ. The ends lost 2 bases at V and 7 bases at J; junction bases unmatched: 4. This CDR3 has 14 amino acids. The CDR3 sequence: CASSLIAGGGEQYF. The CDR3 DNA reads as TGTGCCAGCAGCTTAATAGCGGGAGGGGGAGAGCAGTACTTC. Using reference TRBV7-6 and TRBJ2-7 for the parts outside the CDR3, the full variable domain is GAGVSQSPRYKVTKRGQDVALRCDPISGHVSLYWYRQALGQGPEFLTYFNYEAQQDKSGLPNDRFSAERPEGSISTLTIQRTEQRDSAMYRCASSLIAGGGEQYFGPGTRLTVT.

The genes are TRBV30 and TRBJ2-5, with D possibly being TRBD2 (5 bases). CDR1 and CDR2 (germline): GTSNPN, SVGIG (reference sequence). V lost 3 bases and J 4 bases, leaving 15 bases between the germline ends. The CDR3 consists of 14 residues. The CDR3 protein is CAWRRSDFAETQYF. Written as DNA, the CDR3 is TGTGCCTGGAGGAGATCGGACTTTGCAGAGACCCAGTACTTC.

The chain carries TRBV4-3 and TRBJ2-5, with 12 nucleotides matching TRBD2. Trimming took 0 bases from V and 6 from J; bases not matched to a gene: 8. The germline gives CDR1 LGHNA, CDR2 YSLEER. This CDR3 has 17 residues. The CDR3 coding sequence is TGCGCCAGCAGCCAAGACGCTAGCGGGAGGGCCGGACAGACCCAGTACTTC. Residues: CASSQDASGRAGQTQYF.

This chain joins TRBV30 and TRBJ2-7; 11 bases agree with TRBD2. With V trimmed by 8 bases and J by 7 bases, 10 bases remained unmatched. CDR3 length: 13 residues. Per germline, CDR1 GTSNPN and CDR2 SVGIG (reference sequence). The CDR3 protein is CAARLAGPWEQYF. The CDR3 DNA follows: TGTGCCGCCCGACTAGCGGGGCCTTGGGAGCAGTACTTC.

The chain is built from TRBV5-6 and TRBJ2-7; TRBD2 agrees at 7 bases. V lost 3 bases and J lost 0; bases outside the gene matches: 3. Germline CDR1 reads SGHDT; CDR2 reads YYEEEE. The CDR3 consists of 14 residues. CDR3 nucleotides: TGTGCCAGCAGCTCAGCGGGACTCTCCTACGAGCAGTACTTC. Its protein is CASSSAGLSYEQYF.

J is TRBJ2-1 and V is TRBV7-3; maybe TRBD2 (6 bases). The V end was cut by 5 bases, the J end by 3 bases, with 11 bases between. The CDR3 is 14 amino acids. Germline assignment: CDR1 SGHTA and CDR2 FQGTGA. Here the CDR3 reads CASSPEGFYNEQFF. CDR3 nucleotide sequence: TGTGCCAGCAGCCCGGAGGGATTCTACAATGAGCAGTTCTTC.

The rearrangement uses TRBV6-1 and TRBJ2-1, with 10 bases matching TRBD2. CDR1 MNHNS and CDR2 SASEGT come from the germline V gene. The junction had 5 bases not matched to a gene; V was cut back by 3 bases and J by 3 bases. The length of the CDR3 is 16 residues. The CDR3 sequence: CASSDQGLASYNEQFF. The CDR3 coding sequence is TGTGCCAGCAGTGACCAGGGACTAGCGAGCTACAATGAGCAGTTCTTC.

The chain's CDR3 is CAWSVGLAGAVEQFF. CDR3 coding DNA: TGTGCCTGGAGTGTAGGACTAGCGGGAGCAGTTGAGCAGTTCTTC. The chain couples TRBV30 to TRBJ2-1, with TRBD2 matching 13 bases. Germline loops: CDR1 GTSNPN, CDR2 SVGIG (reference sequence). CDR3 length: 15 amino acids. Trimming cost V 0 bases and J 9 bases; bases outside gene matches: 5.